This is a list of T cell receptor beta chains from one sample in a study of response to subunit inactivated influenza vaccine. MiXCR, run by TCRdb on the RT-PCR reads, gives a single entry per CDR3 protein. Here the sample spans a few hundred thousand distinct CDR3 sequences, roughly 9.8% being singletons. The material was PBMCs from blood, obtained roughly 45 days after vaccination. Every receptor here comes from a man aged 45-60 years who received an inactivated influenza vaccine. Each CDR3 is given with its conserved first and last residue. Size is stated for part of the rows, as once, few or many counts, or as a class when the clone is expanded.

clone_size j_call v_call cdr3_aa
few TRBJ2-5 TRBV5-1 CASSLGPDWGGLKETQYF
few TRBJ2-5 TRBV29-1 CSVGGAPQETQYF
few TRBJ2-1 TRBV5-1 CASSFLSDNEQFF
NA TRBJ2-6 TRBV4-1 CASSQTPSGANVLTF
few TRBJ1-3 TRBV12-3/TRBV12-4 CASIPWDSSGNTIYF
many TRBJ1-4 TRBV27 CASSLSTGGAEKLFF
NA TRBJ1-2 TRBV12-3/TRBV12-4 CASNFGSSGYGYTF
NA TRBJ1-6 TRBV4-2 CASSPRASGSYNSPLHF
many TRBJ2-6 TRBV5-1 CASSSLDKSNVLTF
NA TRBJ2-1 TRBV9 CASSVAGGSVDEQFF
many TRBJ1-1 TRBV29-1 CSVVNLRTGDLLNTEAFF
NA TRBJ2-3 TRBV4-2 CASSQEPAGGPGTDTQYF
few TRBJ1-1 TRBV5-6 CASSFQQGKGTEAFF
few TRBJ1-3 TRBV12-3/TRBV12-4 CASGWTGNTIYF
few TRBJ1-5 TRBV18 CASSTGGVGNQPQHF
many TRBJ1-2 TRBV7-2 CASSPDRTGMGGYTF
NA TRBJ2-7 TRBV5-1 CASSLSPTAYEQYF
NA TRBJ2-3 TRBV12-3/TRBV12-4 CASASRGGPTDTQYF
NA TRBJ2-3 TRBV5-6 CASSPSLGLAGLFDSTDTQYF